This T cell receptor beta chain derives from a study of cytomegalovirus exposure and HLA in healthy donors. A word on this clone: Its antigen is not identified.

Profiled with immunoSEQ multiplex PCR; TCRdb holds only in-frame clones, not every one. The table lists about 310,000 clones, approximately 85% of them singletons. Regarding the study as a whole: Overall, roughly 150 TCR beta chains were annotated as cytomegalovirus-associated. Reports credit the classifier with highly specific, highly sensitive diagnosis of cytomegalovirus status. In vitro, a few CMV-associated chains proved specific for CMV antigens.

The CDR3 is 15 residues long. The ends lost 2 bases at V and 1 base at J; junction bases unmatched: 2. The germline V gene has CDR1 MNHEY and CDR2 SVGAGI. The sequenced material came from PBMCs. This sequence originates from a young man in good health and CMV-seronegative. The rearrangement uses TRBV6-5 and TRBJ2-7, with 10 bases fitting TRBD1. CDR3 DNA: TGTGCCAGCAGTTACATGGGACAGGGGTCCTACGAGCAGTACTTC. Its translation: CASSYMGQGSYEQYF.